This TCR beta chain was recorded in a study of T cells in tumors after PD-1 blockade. As for the study in general: Either cemiplimab 350 mg every 2 weeks or pembrolizumab 200 mg every 3 weeks was given. During anti-PD-1 treatment, some patients continued daily vismodegib 150 mg.

Study-level findings and limits: Blood contained about two fifths of the tumor's TCR clonotypes.

Generated by immunoSEQ multiplex PCR, the TCRdb table keeps only in-frame clones and is missing some. The sample consists of tens of thousands of clones, around four fifths of them appearing once. Turning to this clone: Its antigen is currently unknown.

Genomic DNA template from tumor biopsies or peripheral blood, 616 ng to 6,004 ng input. The CDR3 loop spans 16 amino acids. Germline V lookup: CDR1 LNHDA, CDR2 SQIVND (reference sequence). V shed 9 bases and J 2 bases; nucleotides not matched to a gene: 11. The TCR comes from a human donor with basal cell carcinoma. This specimen consisted of PBMCs, obtained before anti-PD-1 treatment. This chain uses TRBV19 with TRBJ1-5, with 9 bases identical to TRBD1. CDR3 in DNA: TGTGCCAGCCGGGACAGGGTGGTAAGGGGCAATCAGCCCCAGCATTTT. It translates to CASRDRVVRGNQPQHF.